These T cell receptor beta chains were read from a single sample in a study of T cells after yellow fever vaccination. MiXCR, run by TCRdb on the 5' RACE reads, gives a single entry per CDR3 protein. Of approximately 34,000 distinct CDR3 sequences in the sample, about 11% are singletons; the top ten hold 10% to 15%. The starting material was PBMCs, either bulk or a sorted T-cell subset (CD4+, CD8+, memory, or dextramer-sorted; not recorded which), obtained less than 16 days after the first yellow fever vaccination. Receptor source: a man in his late teens or twenties who received the YFV17D yellow fever vaccine. Each CDR3 is given with its conserved first and last residue. Fields, in order: clone size, D gene, V gene, J gene, CDR3 DNA, CDR3 protein. D genes are given only for firm matches. Clone size is given as once, few or many counts, or a class when the clone is expanded.

once	TRBD1	TRBV4-2	TRBJ2-7	TGTGCCAGCAGCCCCGGGACAGTCGGCTACGAGCAGTACTTC	CASSPGTVGYEQYF
many	-	TRBV20-1	TRBJ2-1	TGCAGTGCGGAAACCAATTACAATGAGCAGTTCTTC	CSAETNYNEQFF
many	TRBD1	TRBV12-3/TRBV12-4	TRBJ2-2	TGTGCCAGCAGCAGACAATTAGGACAGGGGACCGGGGAGCTGTTTTTT	CASSRQLGQGTGELFF
many	TRBD2	TRBV7-9	TRBJ2-4	TGTGCCAGCAGCGCCAGCGGGGGGCTAGCCAAAAACATTCAGTACTTC	CASSASGGLAKNIQYF
many	-	TRBV4-3	TRBJ1-2	TGCGCCAGCAGCCAGAGGAACTATGGCTACACCTTC	CASSQRNYGYTF
many	-	TRBV7-2	TRBJ1-5	TGTGCCAGCAGCTTAGCCCTATATCAGCCCCAGCATTTT	CASSLALYQPQHF
many	-	TRBV20-1	TRBJ1-5	TGCAGTGCTAGAGACGGGGCAGAGAATCAGCCCCAGCATTTT	CSARDGAENQPQHF
many	-	TRBV20-1	TRBJ1-2	TGCAGTGCTACTCGGGAGAACTATGGCTACACCTTC	CSATRENYGYTF
many	-	TRBV15	TRBJ2-7	TGTGCCACCAGCAGAGATAAGACGGGGTACGAGCAGTACTTC	CATSRDKTGYEQYF
many	-	TRBV20-1	TRBJ2-7	TGCAGTGCTAGAGTGGGGGGGCCAGGGTCATACGAGCAGTACTTC	CSARVGGPGSYEQYF
many	TRBD1	TRBV6-1	TRBJ1-5	TGTGCCAGCGTGCCCAGTCGACAGGGAAAAAATCAGCCCCAGCATTTT	CASVPSRQGKNQPQHF
few	-	TRBV5-4	TRBJ2-7	TGTGCCAGCAAGGTGGGGCCCTCCTACGAGCAGTACTTC	CASKVGPSYEQYF
once	-	TRBV7-3	TRBJ2-5	TGTGCCAGCAGCCCGTCGGGAGGCGGGGGCACCCAGTACTTC	CASSPSGGGGTQYF
many	-	TRBV3-1	TRBJ2-5	TGTGCCAGCAGCCAAGAGGTGACCCAGTACTTC	CASSQEVTQYF
many	-	TRBV24-1	TRBJ2-1	TGTGCCACCAGTGAAGGCAGCTCCTACAATGAGCAGTTCTTC	CATSEGSSYNEQFF
many	-	TRBV24-1	TRBJ1-5	TGTGCCACCGGTTCAGGGGGCAATCAGCCCCAGCATTTT	CATGSGGNQPQHF
many	-	TRBV5-1	TRBJ2-2	TGCGCCAGCAGCCTGACCGCTCGACGGGCCACCGGGGAGCTGTTTTTT	CASSLTARRATGELFF
many	-	TRBV11-2	TRBJ2-5	TGTGCCAGCAGCCCGACAGGCTCCCGCTGGGAGACCCAGTACTTC	CASSPTGSRWETQYF
once	-	TRBV15	TRBJ2-1	TGTGCCACCAGCAGAGCCAGGAGCTCCTACAATGAGCAGTTCTTC	CATSRARSSYNEQFF
few	-	TRBV7-3	TRBJ2-1	TGTGCCAGCAGCTCAAGTACAGTAGGTCGAGGTGAGCAGTTCTTC	CASSSSTVGRGEQFF
few	TRBD1	TRBV14	TRBJ1-1	TGTGCCAGCAGTCGGGACAGGGTGGATACTGAAGCTTTCTTT	CASSRDRVDTEAFF
many	-	TRBV5-4	TRBJ2-1	TGTGCCAGCAGGCTCCGAGTCGACAATGAGCAGTTCTTC	CASRLRVDNEQFF